This T cell receptor (beta chain) was captured by sequencing in a study of T cells in Graves' hyperthyroidism and ophthalmopathy. Template material for amplifying TCR beta CDR3 regions consisted of RNA transcripts. A first-round RT-PCR of the TCR CDR3 used the HTBI primer set. TCRdb fed the multiplex PCR reads into MiXCR, producing one record per CDR3 protein. The sample gives hundreds of thousands of distinct CDR3 sequences, about a sixth of which show up once; approximately 18% is in the top ten. The CDR3 totals 14 residues. Trimming removed 0 bases from V and 8 bases from J, with 11 bases in between. Germline assignment: CDR1 ENHRY and CDR2 SYGVKD.

The sample taken for sequencing was blood. The chain employs TRBV10-3 and TRBJ2-1; D gene ambiguous. The TCR originated in a woman younger than 30 with Graves' ophthalmopathy. The chain's CDR3 is CAISESHLPDEQFF. The DNA for the CDR3 is TGTGCCATCAGTGAGTCGCATCTTCCCGATGAGCAGTTCTTC.